The 18 T cell receptor beta chains reported below all come from one sample, sequenced in a study of T cells after somatic rescue of genetic block (dated by TCRdb to the early 2020s). Receptor amplification or capture employed the immunoSEQ multiplex PCR assay. Here the immuneACCESS table is served through TCRdb, limited to in-frame sequences with V and J called. Missing clones are a known gap in these copies; in checked studies unresolved V genes cover under half, and the rest lacks a known reason. The sample table contains over 14,000 clones; only one count was recorded for just over 70% of them. More than 13% of the sample goes to the ten largest clones. Sequenced: peripheral blood mononuclear cells (PBMCs). All receptors come from a boy younger than 18.

This clone was detected once. This chain connects TRBV13 to TRBJ2-2; 8 bases agree with TRBD2. CDR3 size: 14 residues. Germline V CDR1 and CDR2: PRHDT, FYEKMQ (reference sequence). V trimming: 3 bases; J trimming: 4 bases; junction bases outside the gene matches: 1. The CDR3 DNA sequence: TGTGCCAGCAGCTTGCGGGGGGCCACCGGGGAGCTGTTTTTT. Translating it yields CASSLRGATGELFF.

This clone is medium-sized in the sample. The chain combines TRBV28 with TRBJ2-5, with D tentatively TRBD1 or TRBD2 (6 bases each). The CDR3 contains 15 residues. The germline gives CDR1 MDHEN, CDR2 SYDVKM. V was clipped by 2 bases and J by 1 base, with 11 bases between them. CDR3 nucleotides: TGTGCCAGCAGTTTAACTTGGGGGGCCCAAGAGACCCAGTACTTC. Its protein is CASSLTWGAQETQYF.

The gene calls are TRBV6-5 and TRBJ1-4; D remains unclear. CDR1 and CDR2 from the germline V gene are MNHEY and SVGAGI. The CDR3 is made up of 14 amino acids. The V gene lost 6 bases and the J gene lost 5 bases, with 13 bases spanning the gap. As DNA, the CDR3 is TGTGCCAGCAGGCGTCGAGGACGGAATGAAAAACTGTTTTTT. Translation: CASRRRGRNEKLFF.

This chain connects TRBV5-5 to TRBJ1-6; a possible D gene is TRBD1 (6 bases). V shed 5 bases and J shed 7 bases, with 16 bases lying between them. CDR1 and CDR2 (germline): SGHKS, YYEKEE (reference sequence). The CDR3 sequence is 15 residues long. CDR3 DNA: TGTGCCAGCAGTCACAGGGAGGTAGTGAATTCACCCCTCCACTTT. Amino acid sequence: CASSHREVVNSPLHF.

CDR3 nucleotides: TGTGCCAGCTCGACCCAGGCTCTCACAGATACGCAGTATTTT. Protein product: CASSTQALTDTQYF. The chain carries TRBV18 and TRBJ2-3; D not certain. The CDR3 runs to 14 residues. Trimming took off 6 bases at V and 2 bases at J, with 12 bases between the two ends. The germline V gene encodes CDR1 KGHSH and CDR2 LQKENI.

This clone was seen a few times. J is TRBJ2-1 and V is TRBV13; 11 nucleotides line up with TRBD2. CDR3 length: 15 residues. The V and J ends lost 6 bases and 8 bases, in that order; junction bases with no gene match: 9. Germline assignment: CDR1 PRHDT and CDR2 FYEKMQ (reference sequence). CDR3 sequence reads: CASSPRLAGTHEQFF. As DNA, the CDR3 is TGTGCCAGCAGTCCTCGACTAGCGGGGACCCATGAGCAGTTCTTC.

V is TRBV10-3 and J is TRBJ2-1; no definite D call. Germline CDR1 ENHRY, CDR2 SYGVKD. With 2 bases removed from V and 7 bases from J, the gap between germline ends came to 12 bases. The CDR3 consists of 14 residues. CDR3 sequence reads: CAISERTAENEQFF. CDR3 bases: TGTGCCATCAGTGAGAGGACCGCAGAGAATGAGCAGTTCTTC.

The CDR3: CASSYIGEAFF. The CDR3 nucleotides are TGTGCCAGCAGTTATATAGGGGAAGCTTTCTTT. The chain uses TRBV6-5 and TRBJ1-1; D is ambiguous. The CDR3 length is 11 residues. V was pared by 3 bases and J by 8 bases, with 7 bases between. In germline, CDR1 is MNHEY, CDR2 SVGAGI.

V gene TRBV5-1 combines with J gene TRBJ1-3; no clear D gene. Germline assignment: CDR1 SGHRS and CDR2 YFSETQ. The CDR3 is 15 residues long. V lost 3 bases and J lost 0, with 10 bases in between. CDR3 residues: CASSSDLASGNTIYF. The CDR3 region has the DNA TGCGCCAGCAGCTCAGACCTAGCCTCTGGAAACACCATATATTTT.

The DNA of the CDR3 is TGTGCCAGCAGCTCCCTGGGCCCTTTCTACGAGCAGTACTTC. It is translated as CASSSLGPFYEQYF. The V gene is TRBV6-5, the J gene TRBJ2-7; D uncertain. Trimming stripped 6 bases from V and 3 bases from J, with 15 bases between. Germline values: CDR1 MNHEY, CDR2 SVGAGI. The CDR3 runs to 14 residues.

The count of this clone is one. The V call is TRBV10-3, the J call TRBJ2-3; 11 bases are shared with TRBD2. With V trimmed by 4 bases and J by 0 bases, 3 bases remained unmatched. Germline assignment: CDR1 ENHRY and CDR2 SYGVKD. This CDR3 region has 16 residues. The CDR3 protein is CAISVGTSGSTDTQYF. The CDR3 DNA reads as TGTGCCATCAGTGTGGGGACTAGCGGTAGCACAGATACGCAGTATTTT.

This chain links TRBV6-5 with TRBJ2-3; TRBD2 might be the D (6 bases). CDR1 is MNHEY, CDR2 SVGAGI, per germline. Trimming removed 0 bases at V and 1 base at J, with 8 bases between. The CDR3 is 15 amino acids. The CDR3 coding sequence is TGTGCCAGCAGTTACTCGCCTAGCGGCACAGATACGCAGTATTTT. Translated, it gives CASSYSPSGTDTQYF.

V usage is TRBV27 and J usage is TRBJ2-1; 7 bases match TRBD1. The CDR3 runs 14 residues. Germline CDR1 reads MNHEY; CDR2 reads SMNVEV (reference sequence). V lost 1 base, J lost 6 bases, and 3 bases stayed unmatched. This chain's CDR3 is CASSLLGGFNEQFF. The CDR3 DNA follows: TGTGCCAGCAGTTTATTAGGGGGCTTCAATGAGCAGTTCTTC.

The sample holds one count of this clone. The chain combines TRBV30 with TRBJ2-3; no reliable D call. Between the trimmed V and J ends, which lost 0 bases and 5 bases, there was a span of 9 bases. The germline CDR1 and CDR2 sequences are GTSNPN and SVGIG (reference sequence). There are 13 residues in the CDR3. The CDR3 here is CAWSVRLGDTQYF. The CDR3 coding sequence is TGTGCCTGGAGTGTACGCCTCGGAGATACGCAGTATTTT. The whole variable domain, remainder taken from reference TRBV30 and TRBJ2-3, is SQTIHQWPATLVQPVGSPLSLECTVEGTSNPNLYWYRQAAGRGLQLLFYSVGIGQISSEVPQNLSASRPQDRQFILSSKKLLLSDSGFYLCAWSVRLGDTQYFGPGTRLTVL.

The chain is built from TRBV4-2 and TRBJ2-7; weak D call: TRBD2 (6 bases). Trimming removed 1 base from V and 2 bases from J, with 6 bases in between. Germline V gives CDR1 LGHNA, CDR2 YNFKEQ. This CDR3 spans 13 amino acids. This CDR3 is CASSQGRAYEQYF. CDR3 DNA: TGTGCCAGCAGCCAAGGGAGGGCCTACGAGCAGTACTTC.

The J gene is TRBJ2-3, the V gene TRBV7-9; D might be TRBD2 (6 bases). This CDR3 comprises 16 residues. Trimming removed 8 bases at V and 2 bases at J, with 20 bases between. The germline V gene encodes CDR1 SEHNR and CDR2 FQNEAQ (reference sequence). The CDR3 sequence is CASGFPSGLPTDTQYF. In DNA form, the CDR3 reads TGTGCCAGCGGATTTCCCTCGGGACTCCCCACAGATACGCAGTATTTT.

This chain links TRBV10-3 with TRBJ2-7; 10 bases align to TRBD1. The J segment lost 3 bases and the V segment lost 3 bases, leaving 8 bases of the junction unmatched. Germline V lookup: CDR1 ENHRY, CDR2 SYGVKD. The CDR3 extends over 16 amino acids. CDR3 nucleotide sequence: TGTGCCATCAGTGACCCCGGGACAGGGGTTAGCTACGAGCAGTACTTC. Translation: CAISDPGTGVSYEQYF.

The chain uses TRBV6-1 and TRBJ2-7; D may correspond to TRBD1 or TRBD2 (6 bases each). V was trimmed by 6 bases and J by 0 bases, leaving 9 bases between them. The CDR3 consists of 13 residues. The germline V gene has CDR1 MNHNS and CDR2 SASEGT. Written as DNA, the CDR3 is TGTGCCAGCAGGAGGGGGGCCTCCTACGAGCAGTACTTC. Its protein is CASRRGASYEQYF.